The 11 T cell receptor beta chains given below trace back to one sample, sequenced in a study of T cells in Graves' hyperthyroidism and ophthalmopathy (dated by TCRdb to the late 2010s). To prepare the library, multiplex PCR was applied. The sequencing machine was an Illumina HiSeq 2000. TCR beta CDR3 regions were amplified from RNA transcripts. The first round of RT-PCR for the TCR CDR3 was performed with the HTBI primer set and the Qiagen OneStep RT-PCR kit. Through fastp at Q25 and MiXCR, TCRdb rebuilt clones from the public reads, retaining in-frame beta chains. All rows with the same CDR3 protein become a single entry with the most common DNA and genes. This sample is represented by under 350,000 distinct CDR3 sequences; roughly 15% of them were singletons. Together, the top ten hold under 8% of the sample. The sequencing input was blood. These receptors were taken from a woman aged 40 to 50 with Graves' hyperthyroidism.

This clonotype has at least ten counts. V usage is TRBV6-6 and J usage is TRBJ2-1; perhaps D is TRBD1 or TRBD2 (5 bases each). The germline gives CDR1 MNHNY, CDR2 SVGAGI (reference sequence). The CDR3 is 14 amino acids. V was cut by 2 bases and J by 4 bases, with 9 bases left in between. The CDR3 nucleotides are TGTGCCAGCAGTTACCGGGACGTATACAATGAGCAGTTCTTC. Translated, it gives CASSYRDVYNEQFF.

The table lists this clonotype with many counts. The gene calls are TRBV12-3 or TRBV12-4 and TRBJ2-1; 13 nucleotides align to TRBD2. The CDR3 contains 19 residues. The trim removed 7 bases at V and 5 bases at J, leaving 17 bases unmatched. The CDR3 sequence is CASTLRTSGRLGRNNEQFF. Written as DNA, the CDR3 is TGTGCCAGCACCCTACGGACTAGCGGGAGACTGGGGAGGAACAATGAGCAGTTCTTC.

This clonotype was detected many times. In DNA, the CDR3 is TGTGCCAGCAGCTTCGGGACACCCCAGGATAAGCAGTACTTC. It yields the protein CASSFGTPQDKQYF. V is TRBV11-3 and J is TRBJ2-7; tentative D call: TRBD1 (6 bases). V was clipped by 3 bases and J by 8 bases, with 17 bases between them. The germline V gene has CDR1 SGHNT and CDR2 YENEEA. This CDR3 is built from 14 residues.

This clonotype was found many times. The chain carries TRBV2 and TRBJ2-2; D may be TRBD1 or TRBD2 (6 bases each). In germline, CDR1 is SNHLY, CDR2 FYNNEI. Deletions cut 6 bases from V and 2 bases from J, with 10 bases between. The CDR3 totals 14 residues. The DNA for the CDR3 is TGTGCCAGCAGGGCGGGACAAAACACCGGGGAGCTGTTTTTT. It encodes CASRAGQNTGELFF.

This clonotype was detected only a few times. The gene calls are TRBV10-3 and TRBJ2-5; 10 bases agree with TRBD2. Germline V gives CDR1 ENHRY, CDR2 SYGVKD. The junction had 9 bases not matched to a gene; V was cut back by 3 bases and J by 2 bases. The CDR3 extends over 17 amino acids. CDR3 loop: CAISDPGTSANQETQYF. The CDR3 DNA follows: TGTGCCATCAGTGACCCCGGGACTAGCGCCAATCAAGAGACCCAGTACTTC.

This clonotype was seen ten or more times. CDR3 coding DNA: TGTGCCTGGAGCCGACAGGTGGGCACTGAAGCTTTCTTT. Translation: CAWSRQVGTEAFF. V gene TRBV30 combines with J gene TRBJ1-1; possibly TRBD1 for D (6 bases). Trimming stripped 3 bases from V and 4 bases from J, with 12 bases between. Per germline, CDR1 GTSNPN and CDR2 SVGIG (reference sequence). This CDR3 is built from 13 residues.

Of note for this clonotype: A clone one base away is much larger, so this may be a read error. J is TRBJ2-1 and V is TRBV7-3; D tentatively fits TRBD1 or TRBD2 (5 bases each). The CDR3 totals 17 residues. V was cut by 0 bases and J by 2 bases, with 14 bases left in between. Per germline, CDR1 SGHTA and CDR2 FQGTGA. The CDR3 loop reads CASSLTTEGFPYNEQFF. CDR3 coding DNA: TGTGCCAGCAGCTTAACGACAGAGGGTTTCCCCTACAATGAGCAGTTCTTC.

In its sample, this clonotype was seen many times. The rearrangement joins TRBV3-1 to TRBJ2-2, with no clear D. Germline lookup yields CDR1 LGHDT and CDR2 YNNKEL (reference sequence). The germline V and J ends were trimmed by 0 bases and 8 bases, with 4 bases remaining between them. The CDR3 is made up of 12 amino acids. The CDR3 here is CASSQDEGELFF. The DNA for the CDR3 is TGTGCCAGCAGCCAAGATGAAGGGGAGCTGTTTTTT.

This rearrangement joins TRBV7-9 to TRBJ1-4, with D unresolved. The CDR3 length is 14 residues. V was cut by 5 bases and J by 7 bases, with 14 bases left in between. Germline V CDR1 and CDR2: SEHNR, FQNEAQ (reference sequence). CDR3 region: CASSPLDVIEKLFF. The CDR3 nucleotides read TGTGCCAGCAGCCCCTTGGACGTTATTGAAAAACTGTTTTTT.

This clonotype was picked up many times. This sequence joins TRBV6-1 and TRBJ2-7; D is unresolved. Between the trimmed V and J ends, which lost 8 bases and 5 bases, there was a span of 13 bases. The CDR3 extends over 12 amino acids. Germline V gene lookup returns CDR1 MNHNS and CDR2 SASEGT. The CDR3 loop reads CASGRLGHEQYF. The CDR3 DNA is TGTGCCAGCGGTCGATTAGGGCACGAGCAGTACTTC.

This clonotype showed up many times. V is TRBV12-3 or TRBV12-4 and J is TRBJ2-3; 12 bases agree with TRBD2. The CDR3 covers 15 residues. J lost 1 base, V lost 6 bases, and 2 bases had no gene match. Here the CDR3 reads CASSRTSGGTDTQYF. The CDR3 coding sequence is TGTGCCAGCAGCAGGACTAGCGGGGGCACAGATACGCAGTATTTT.